Following are 4 T cell receptor beta chains from one sample sequenced in a study of OX40 agonist ivuxolimab in advanced cancers. Repertoires were generated with immunoSEQ multiplex PCR, while TCRdb's copy carries only in-frame clones and drops some. The sample holds about 84,000 clones, roughly 87% seen once. The material sequenced was CD4+ or CD8+ T cells sorted from blood, taken in a trial of the OX40 agonist ivuxolimab. The receptors here all came from an adult with an advanced solid tumor such as melanoma, head and neck, liver or kidney cancer.

This clone occurred once. The genes are TRBV14 and TRBJ2-7; 9 nucleotides match TRBD1. The J segment lost 2 bases and the V segment lost 5 bases, leaving 7 bases of the junction unmatched. Germline V gene lookup returns CDR1 SGHDN and CDR2 FVKESK. The CDR3 covers 15 residues. The CDR3: CASSVPRDRAYEQYF. The CDR3 DNA follows: TGTGCCAGCAGCGTACCCCGGGACAGGGCCTACGAGCAGTACTTC.

The chain has TRBV10-3 and TRBJ1-2, with TRBD1 as a possible D gene (5 bases). CDR3 length: 10 residues. V dropped 2 bases and J dropped 13 bases, with 8 bases sitting between them. Germline lookup yields CDR1 ENHRY and CDR2 SYGVKD. The CDR3 region is CAISEGALTF. The DNA of the CDR3 is TGTGCCATCAGTGAGGGGGCGCTCACCTTC.

The rearrangement links TRBV5-1 to TRBJ1-2; D is unresolved. This CDR3 has 14 amino acids. CDR1 is SGHRS, CDR2 YFSETQ, per germline. The V and J ends lost 4 bases and 5 bases respectively, with 15 bases between them. The chain's CDR3 is CASSLEPGAYGYTF. In DNA form, the CDR3 reads TGCGCCAGCAGCCTGGAGCCGGGCGCGTATGGCTACACCTTC.

V is TRBV5-1 and J is TRBJ2-2; a weak D match, TRBD1 (5 bases). Germline CDR1 reads SGHRS; CDR2 reads YFSETQ. CDR3 size: 15 residues. Trimming shortened V by 2 bases and J by 0 bases, and 8 bases separated the two germline ends. The CDR3 spells CASSLDSTNTGELFF. The CDR3 DNA follows: TGCGCCAGCAGCTTAGACAGTACGAACACCGGGGAGCTGTTTTTT.